The TCR beta chain described here comes from a study of CD8 T cells in Susac syndrome. CD8+ and CD4+ blood T cells underwent TCR beta sequencing. The CD8+ and CD4+ T cells were negatively isolated, with the TEMRA cells enriched by FACS. As for this clonotype: The CDR3 does not close with the conserved phenylalanine or tryptophan, likely indicating a read error.

Roughly 0.45 to 1 ug RNA was reverse transcribed with random hexamers. TCRdb reprocessed the immunoSEQ multiplex PCR reads with MiXCR, giving one entry per CDR3 protein. The sample has 140,000 to 150,000 distinct CDR3 sequences; 90% to 97% are singletons. The V gene lost 6 bases and the J gene lost 3 bases, with 12 bases spanning the gap. The CDR3 extends over 14 amino acids. Per the germline V gene, CDR1 is SQVTM and CDR2 is ANQGSEA. This chain uses TRBV29-1 with TRBJ2-6; no clear D. The receptor comes from a human donor with Susac syndrome. Sample: CD4+ T cells from PBMCs. CDR3 sequence: CSVRPLYGANVLTY. As DNA, the CDR3 is TGCAGCGTCCGGCCCCTTTATGGGGCCAACGTCCTGACTTAT.